This T cell receptor (beta chain) was recovered during a study of blood T cell repertoires in COVID-19. Here immunoSEQ multiplex PCR was the method, and the copy in TCRdb shows in-frame clones only, minus some. In the table there are about half a million clones, over 75% of which are singletons. CDR3 length: 14 residues. CDR1 LNHDA and CDR2 SQIVND come from the germline V gene (reference sequence). The V and J ends lost 3 bases and 0 bases respectively, with 8 bases between them. This chain connects TRBV19 to TRBJ2-5, with D tentatively TRBD1 (5 bases). Sequencing was performed on peripheral blood. The receptor was isolated from a human donor in a cohort sampled during active COVID-19. In DNA form, the CDR3 reads TGTGCCAGTAGTATGGCCAGGGACCAAGAGACCCAGTACTTC. Its protein is CASSMARDQETQYF. Variable domain in full (rest from reference TRBV19 and TRBJ2-5): DGGITQSPKYLFRKEGQNVTLSCEQNLNHDAMYWYRQDPGQGLRLIYYSQIVNDFQKGDIAEGYSVSREKKESFPLTVTSAQKNPTAFYLCASSMARDQETQYFGPGTRLLVL.